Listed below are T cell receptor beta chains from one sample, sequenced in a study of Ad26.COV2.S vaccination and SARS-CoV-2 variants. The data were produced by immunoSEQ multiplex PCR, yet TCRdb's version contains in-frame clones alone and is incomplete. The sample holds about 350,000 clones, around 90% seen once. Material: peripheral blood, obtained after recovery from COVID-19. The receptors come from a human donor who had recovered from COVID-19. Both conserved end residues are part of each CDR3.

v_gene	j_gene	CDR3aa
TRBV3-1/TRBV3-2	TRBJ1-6	CASSQALGNSPLHF
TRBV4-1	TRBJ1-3	CASSRLSSGNTIYF
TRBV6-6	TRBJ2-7	CASSPNYEQYF
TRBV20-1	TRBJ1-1	CSAGGGTEAFF
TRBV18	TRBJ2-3	CASSPLFVALGGTDTQYF
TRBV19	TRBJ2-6	CASSSDTPGANVLTF
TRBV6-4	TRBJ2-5	CASSGQVQETQYF
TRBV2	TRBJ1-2	CASSVPGQNGYTF
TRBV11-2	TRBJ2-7	CASSPGTAWTYEQYF
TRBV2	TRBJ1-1	CASSAFFATEAFF
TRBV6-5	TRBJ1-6	CASNRAGMGNSPLHF
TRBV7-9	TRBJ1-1	CASSRDRGDEAFF
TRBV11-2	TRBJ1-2	CASSIRQGTNYGYTF
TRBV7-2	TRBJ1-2	CASSLGQPRANYGYTF
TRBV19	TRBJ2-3	CASSSKTGRTDTQYF
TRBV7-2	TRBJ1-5	CASRRDSKDQPQHF
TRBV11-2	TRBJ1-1	CASSLRTGAMNTEAFF
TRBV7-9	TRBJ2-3	CASSQTGTSTDTQYF
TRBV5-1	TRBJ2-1	CASRDGTVNEQFF
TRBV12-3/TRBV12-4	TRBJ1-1	CASSLRGNTEAFF
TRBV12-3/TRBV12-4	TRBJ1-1	CASSWQGREAFF
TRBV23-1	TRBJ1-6	CASSLGHYNSPLHF
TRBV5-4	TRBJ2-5	CASSLAGVGETQYF
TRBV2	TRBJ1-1	CASSGQGKAFF
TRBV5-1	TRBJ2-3	CASSFGGESTTDTQYF
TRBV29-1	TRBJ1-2	CSAVEREGYTF
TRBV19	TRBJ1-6	CASTIASSYNSPLHF
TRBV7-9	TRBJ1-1	CASSLKPMNTEAFF
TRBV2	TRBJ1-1	CASSVWVLNTEAFF
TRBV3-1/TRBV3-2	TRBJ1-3	CASSHPWGAAGNTIYF
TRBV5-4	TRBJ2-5	CASSLGGGAETQYF
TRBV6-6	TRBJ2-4	CASSRGENIQYF
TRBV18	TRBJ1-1	CASSPLETMNTEAFF
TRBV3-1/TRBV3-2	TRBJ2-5	CASSQDRAGGEETQYF
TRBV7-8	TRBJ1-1	CASRWDRERGHTEAFF
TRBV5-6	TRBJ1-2	CASSQADRGREGYTF
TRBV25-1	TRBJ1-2	CASSAPGQFSGGYTF
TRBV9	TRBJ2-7	CASSPRDRGYEQYF
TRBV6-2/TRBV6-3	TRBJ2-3	CASSWSGDSTDTQYF
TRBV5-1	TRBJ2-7	CASQRDRDEQYF
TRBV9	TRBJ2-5	CASSASGGEETQYF
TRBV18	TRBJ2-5	CASSPPGLLGPGQTQYF
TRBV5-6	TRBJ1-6	CASSPVRSRGLGSPLHF
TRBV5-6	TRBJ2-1	CASSLEQSSGYNEQFF
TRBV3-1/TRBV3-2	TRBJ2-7	CASSRVKGAYEQYF
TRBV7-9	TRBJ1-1	CASSLAREWGTEAFF
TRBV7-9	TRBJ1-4	CASSLTEKLFF
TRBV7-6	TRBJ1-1	CASSPTVNTEAFF